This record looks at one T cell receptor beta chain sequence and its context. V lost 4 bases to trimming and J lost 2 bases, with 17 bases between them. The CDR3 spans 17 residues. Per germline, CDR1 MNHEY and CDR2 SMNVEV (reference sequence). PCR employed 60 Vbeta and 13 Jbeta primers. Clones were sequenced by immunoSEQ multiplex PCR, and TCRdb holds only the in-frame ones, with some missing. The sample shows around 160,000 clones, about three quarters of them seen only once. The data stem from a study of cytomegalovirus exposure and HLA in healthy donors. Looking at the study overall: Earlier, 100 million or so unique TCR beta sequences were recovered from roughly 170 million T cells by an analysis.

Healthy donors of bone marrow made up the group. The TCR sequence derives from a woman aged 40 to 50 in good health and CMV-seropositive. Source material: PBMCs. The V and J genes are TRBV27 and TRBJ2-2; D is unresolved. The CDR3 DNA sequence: TGTGCCAGCAGTTCCCCGGGTCTATCGGCTAACACCGGGGAGCTGTTTTTT. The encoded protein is CASSSPGLSANTGELFF.